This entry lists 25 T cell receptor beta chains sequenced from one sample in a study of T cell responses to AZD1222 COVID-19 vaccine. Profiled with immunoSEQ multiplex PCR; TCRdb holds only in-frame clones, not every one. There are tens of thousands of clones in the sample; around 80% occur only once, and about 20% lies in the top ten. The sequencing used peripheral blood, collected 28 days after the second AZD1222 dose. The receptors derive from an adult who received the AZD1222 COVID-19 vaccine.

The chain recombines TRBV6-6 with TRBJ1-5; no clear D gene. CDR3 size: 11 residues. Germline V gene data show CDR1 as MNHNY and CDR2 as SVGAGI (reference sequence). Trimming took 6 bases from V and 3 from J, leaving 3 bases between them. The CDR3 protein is CASSPNQPQHF. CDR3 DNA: TGTGCCAGCAGCCCCAATCAGCCCCAGCATTTT.

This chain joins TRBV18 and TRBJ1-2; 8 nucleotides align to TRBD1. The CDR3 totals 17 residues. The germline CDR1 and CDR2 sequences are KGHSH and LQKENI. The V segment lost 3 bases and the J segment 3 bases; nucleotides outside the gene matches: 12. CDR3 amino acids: CASSPRTGSDVDYGYTF. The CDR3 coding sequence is TGTGCCAGCTCACCGAGGACAGGGTCGGATGTCGACTATGGCTACACCTTC.

The CDR3 spells CASSPTGGANYGYTF. CDR3 nucleotides: TGCGCCAGCAGCCCTACGGGGGGAGCTAACTATGGCTACACCTTC. The chain carries TRBV5-1 and TRBJ1-2; maybe TRBD1 (5 bases). The CDR3 runs 15 residues. V shed 4 bases and J shed 0 bases, with 13 bases lying between them. The germline CDR1 and CDR2 sequences are SGHRS and YFSETQ.

CDR3 protein: CSVEDGRYEQYF. CDR3 DNA sequence: TGCAGCGTTGAAGATGGTCGTTACGAGCAGTACTTC. V is TRBV29-1 and J is TRBJ2-7, with no clear D. The CDR3 sequence is 12 residues long. The V and J ends lost 0 bases and 4 bases respectively, with 7 bases between them. Looked up from germline, CDR1 is SQVTM and CDR2 is ANQGSEA.

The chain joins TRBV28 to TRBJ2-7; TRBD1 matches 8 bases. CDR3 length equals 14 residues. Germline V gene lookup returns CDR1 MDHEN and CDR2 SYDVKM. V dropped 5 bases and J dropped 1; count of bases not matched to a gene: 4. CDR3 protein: CASSETGGSYEQYF. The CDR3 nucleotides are TGTGCCAGCAGTGAAACAGGGGGGTCCTACGAGCAGTACTTC.

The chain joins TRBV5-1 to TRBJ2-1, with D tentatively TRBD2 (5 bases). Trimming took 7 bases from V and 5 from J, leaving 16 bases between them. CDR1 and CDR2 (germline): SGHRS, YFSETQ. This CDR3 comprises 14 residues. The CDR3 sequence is CASRKSGSNNEQFF. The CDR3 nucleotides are TGCGCCAGCCGTAAGTCGGGGTCGAACAATGAGCAGTTCTTC.

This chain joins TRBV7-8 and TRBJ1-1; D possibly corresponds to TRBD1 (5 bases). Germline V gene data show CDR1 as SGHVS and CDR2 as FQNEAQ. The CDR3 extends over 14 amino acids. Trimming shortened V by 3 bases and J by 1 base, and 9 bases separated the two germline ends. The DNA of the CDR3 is TGTGCCAGCAGCTTGAGAGGGGAGAACACTGAAGCTTTCTTT. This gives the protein CASSLRGENTEAFF.

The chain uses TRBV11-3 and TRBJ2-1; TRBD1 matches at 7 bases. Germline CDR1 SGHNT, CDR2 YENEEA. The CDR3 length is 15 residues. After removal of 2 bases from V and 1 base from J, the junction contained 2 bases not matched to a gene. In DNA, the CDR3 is TGTGCCAGCAGCTTAACGACAGGGTCCTACAATGAGCAGTTCTTC. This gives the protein CASSLTTGSYNEQFF.

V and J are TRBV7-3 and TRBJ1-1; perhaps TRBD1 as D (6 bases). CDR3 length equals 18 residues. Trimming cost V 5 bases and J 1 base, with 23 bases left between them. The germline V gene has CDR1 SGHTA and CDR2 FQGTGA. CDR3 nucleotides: TGTGCCAGCAGCGCAACATGGGGGGCTCAAGGCGGGAACACTGAAGCTTTCTTT. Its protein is CASSATWGAQGGNTEAFF. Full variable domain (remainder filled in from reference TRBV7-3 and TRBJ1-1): GAGVSQTPSNKVTEKGKYVELRCDPISGHTALYWYRQSLGQGPEFLIYFQGTGAADDSGLPNDRFFAVRPEGSVSTLKIQRTERGDSAVYLCASSATWGAQGGNTEAFFGQGTRLTVV.

The CDR3 DNA sequence: TGTGCCAGCAGCCCCGCGATTAGTGGCTACACCTTC. Translated: CASSPAISGYTF. The rearrangement joins TRBV6-6 to TRBJ1-2, with D hard to call. The germline V and J ends were trimmed by 6 bases and 7 bases, with 12 bases remaining between them. The CDR3 has 12 amino acids. Germline V gene lookup returns CDR1 MNHNY and CDR2 SVGAGI (reference sequence).

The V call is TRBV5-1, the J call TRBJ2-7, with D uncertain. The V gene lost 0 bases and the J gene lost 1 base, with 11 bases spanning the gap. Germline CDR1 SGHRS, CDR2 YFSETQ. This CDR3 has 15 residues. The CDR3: CASSLVVGESYEQYF. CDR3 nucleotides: TGCGCCAGCAGCTTGGTAGTGGGTGAATCCTACGAGCAGTACTTC.

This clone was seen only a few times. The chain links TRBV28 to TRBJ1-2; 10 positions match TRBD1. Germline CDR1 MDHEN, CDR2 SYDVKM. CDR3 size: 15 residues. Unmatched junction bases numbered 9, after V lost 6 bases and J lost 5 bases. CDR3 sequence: CASRVPGTGEYGYTF. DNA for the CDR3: TGTGCCAGCAGGGTACCCGGGACAGGGGAATATGGCTACACCTTC.

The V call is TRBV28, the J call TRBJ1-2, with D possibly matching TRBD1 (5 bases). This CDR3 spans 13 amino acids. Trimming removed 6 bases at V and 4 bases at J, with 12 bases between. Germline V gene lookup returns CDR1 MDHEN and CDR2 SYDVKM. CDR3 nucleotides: TGTGCCAGCAGCCCGGGACGGAGCTATGGCTACACCTTC. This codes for CASSPGRSYGYTF.

CDR3: CSGTGGAGSYEQYF. DNA for the CDR3: TGCAGCGGAACCGGCGGGGCAGGGTCCTACGAGCAGTACTTC. The rearrangement uses TRBV29-1 and TRBJ2-7; a possible D gene is TRBD2 (6 bases). The CDR3 is 14 residues long. The germline gives CDR1 SQVTM, CDR2 ANQGSEA. V was pared by 7 bases and J by 1 base, with 17 bases between.

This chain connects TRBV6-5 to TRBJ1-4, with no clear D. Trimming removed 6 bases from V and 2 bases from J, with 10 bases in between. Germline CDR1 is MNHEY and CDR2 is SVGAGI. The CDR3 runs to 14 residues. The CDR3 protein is CASRRLSTNEKLFF. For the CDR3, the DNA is TGTGCCAGCAGGAGGCTCTCGACTAATGAAAAACTGTTTTTT.

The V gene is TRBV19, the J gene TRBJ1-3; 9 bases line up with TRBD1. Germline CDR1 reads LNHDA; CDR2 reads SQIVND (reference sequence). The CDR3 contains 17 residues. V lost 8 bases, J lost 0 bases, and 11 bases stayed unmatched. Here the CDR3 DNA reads TGTGCCAGTCGGGGATGGGGACAGGGATTCTCTGGAAACACCATATATTTT. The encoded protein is CASRGWGQGFSGNTIYF. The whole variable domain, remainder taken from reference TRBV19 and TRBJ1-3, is DGGITQSPKYLFRKEGQNVTLSCEQNLNHDAMYWYRQDPGQGLRLIYYSQIVNDFQKGDIAEGYSVSREKKESFPLTVTSAQKNPTAFYLCASRGWGQGFSGNTIYFGEGSWLTVV.

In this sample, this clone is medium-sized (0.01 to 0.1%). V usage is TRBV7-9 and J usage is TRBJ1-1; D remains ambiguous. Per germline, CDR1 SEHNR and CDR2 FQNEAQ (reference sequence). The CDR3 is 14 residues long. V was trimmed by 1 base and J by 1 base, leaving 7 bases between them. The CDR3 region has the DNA TGTGCCAGCAGCTTAGTGGCAGAGAACACTGAAGCTTTCTTT. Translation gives CASSLVAENTEAFF.

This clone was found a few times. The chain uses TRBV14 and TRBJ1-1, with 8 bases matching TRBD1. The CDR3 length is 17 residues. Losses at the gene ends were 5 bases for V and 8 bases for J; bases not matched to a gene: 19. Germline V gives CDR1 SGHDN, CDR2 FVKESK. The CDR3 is CASSSSRLRQGTSEAFF. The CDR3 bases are TGTGCCAGCAGCTCCTCAAGACTGAGACAGGGGACATCCGAAGCTTTCTTT.

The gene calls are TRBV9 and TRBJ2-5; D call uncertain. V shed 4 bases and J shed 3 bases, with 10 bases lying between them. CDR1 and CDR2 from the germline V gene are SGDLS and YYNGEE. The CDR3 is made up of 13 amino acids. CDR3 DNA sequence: TGTGCCAGCAGCTCTCAAGGGAAAGAGACCCAGTACTTC. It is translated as CASSSQGKETQYF.

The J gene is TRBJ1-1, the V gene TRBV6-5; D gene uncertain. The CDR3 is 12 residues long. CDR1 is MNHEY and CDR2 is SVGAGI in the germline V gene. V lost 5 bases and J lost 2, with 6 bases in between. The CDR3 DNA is TGTGCCAGCAGTCAGTCAAACACTGAAGCTTTCTTT. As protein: CASSQSNTEAFF.

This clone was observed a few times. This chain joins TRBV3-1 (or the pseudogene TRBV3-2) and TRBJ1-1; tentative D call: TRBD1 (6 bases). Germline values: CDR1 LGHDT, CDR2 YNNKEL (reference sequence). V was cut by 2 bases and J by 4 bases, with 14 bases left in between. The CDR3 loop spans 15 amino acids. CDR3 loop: CASSQSSPGATEAFF. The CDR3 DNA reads TGTGCCAGCAGCCAATCGTCCCCGGGGGCCACTGAAGCTTTCTTT.

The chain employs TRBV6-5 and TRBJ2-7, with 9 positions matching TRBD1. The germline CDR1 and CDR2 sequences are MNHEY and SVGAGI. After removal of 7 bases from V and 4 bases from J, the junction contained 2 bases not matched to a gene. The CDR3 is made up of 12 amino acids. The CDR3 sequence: CASKDRGYEQYF. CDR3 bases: TGTGCCAGCAAGGACAGGGGTTACGAGCAGTACTTC.

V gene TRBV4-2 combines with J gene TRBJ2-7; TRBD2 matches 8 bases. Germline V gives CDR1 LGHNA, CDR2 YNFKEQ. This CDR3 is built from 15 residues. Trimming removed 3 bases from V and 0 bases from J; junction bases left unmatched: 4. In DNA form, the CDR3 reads TGTGCCAGCAGCCAGATTAGCGGGGACTCCTACGAGCAGTACTTC. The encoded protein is CASSQISGDSYEQYF.

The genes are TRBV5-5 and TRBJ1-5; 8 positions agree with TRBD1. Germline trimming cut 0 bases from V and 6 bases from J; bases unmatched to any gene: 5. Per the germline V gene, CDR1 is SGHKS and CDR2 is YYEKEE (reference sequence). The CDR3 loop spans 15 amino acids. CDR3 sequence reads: CASSLEDRVSQPQHF. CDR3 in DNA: TGTGCCAGCAGCTTGGAGGACAGGGTAAGTCAGCCCCAGCATTTT.

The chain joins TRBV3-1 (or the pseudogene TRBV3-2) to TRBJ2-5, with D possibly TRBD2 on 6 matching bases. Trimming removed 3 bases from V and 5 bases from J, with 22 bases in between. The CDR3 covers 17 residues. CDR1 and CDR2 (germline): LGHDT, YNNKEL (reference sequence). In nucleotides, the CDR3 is TGTGCCAGCAGCCAGTATGGGGCGGGGCGGGGCGAGGAGACCCAGTACTTC. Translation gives CASSQYGAGRGEETQYF.